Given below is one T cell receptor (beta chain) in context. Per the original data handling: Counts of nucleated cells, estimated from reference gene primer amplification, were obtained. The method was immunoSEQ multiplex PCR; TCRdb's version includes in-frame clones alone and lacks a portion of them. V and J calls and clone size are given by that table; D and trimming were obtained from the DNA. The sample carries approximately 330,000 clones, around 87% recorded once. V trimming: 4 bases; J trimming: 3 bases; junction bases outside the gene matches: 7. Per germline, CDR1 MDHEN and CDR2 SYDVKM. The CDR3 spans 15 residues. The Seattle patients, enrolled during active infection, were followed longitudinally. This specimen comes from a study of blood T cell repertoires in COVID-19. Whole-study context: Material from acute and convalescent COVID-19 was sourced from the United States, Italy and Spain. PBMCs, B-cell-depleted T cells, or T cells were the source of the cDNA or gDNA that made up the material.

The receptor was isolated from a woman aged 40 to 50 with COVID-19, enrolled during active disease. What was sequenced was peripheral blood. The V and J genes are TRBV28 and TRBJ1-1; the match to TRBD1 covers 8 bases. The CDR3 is CASSSRGRGDTEAFF. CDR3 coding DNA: TGTGCCAGCAGTTCCAGGGGGCGCGGGGACACTGAAGCTTTCTTT.